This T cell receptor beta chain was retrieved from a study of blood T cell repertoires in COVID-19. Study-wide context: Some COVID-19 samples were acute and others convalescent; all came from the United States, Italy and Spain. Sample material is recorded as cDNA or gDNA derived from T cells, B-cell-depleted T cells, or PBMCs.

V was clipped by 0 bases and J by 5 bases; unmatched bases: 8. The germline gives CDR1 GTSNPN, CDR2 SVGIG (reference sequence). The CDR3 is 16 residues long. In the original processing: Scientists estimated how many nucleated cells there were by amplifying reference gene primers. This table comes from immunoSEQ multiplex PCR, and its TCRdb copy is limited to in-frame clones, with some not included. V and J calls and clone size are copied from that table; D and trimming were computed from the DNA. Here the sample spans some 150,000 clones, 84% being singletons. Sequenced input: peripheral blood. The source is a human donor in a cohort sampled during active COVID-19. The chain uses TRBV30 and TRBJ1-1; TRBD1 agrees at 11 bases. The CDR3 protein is CAWSVRTGTGGTEAFF. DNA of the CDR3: TGTGCCTGGAGTGTACGAACCGGGACAGGGGGAACTGAAGCTTTCTTT.